Given below is one T cell receptor beta chain in context. The antigen it binds to is not known. Base qualities are not provided; no much larger clone lies one nucleotide away. The immunoSEQ Assay, a bias-controlled multiplex PCR, was used to amplify TCRbeta CDR3 regions from genomic DNA. The original methods were these. Nucleated cell counts per sample were estimated from amplification of reference gene primers within the assay. To quantify the absolute abundance of each unique TCRbeta CDR3 rearrangement, sequence reads were collapsed and filtered. For each sample, productive Simpson clonality was calculated by taking the square root of Simpson's diversity index across productive rearrangements. TCRdb stores this immuneACCESS table with in-frame sequences only. Part of the clones is absent; in the studies checked, under half of the shortfall reflects unresolved V genes, and no reason is known for the rest. That table is the source of V, J and clone size, and D and trimming were worked out from the DNA. In this sample the table shows around 300,000 clones, roughly 90% of which occur a single time. Clones ranked in the top ten supply more than 2% of the sample.

The sample is drawn from a study of blood T cell repertoires in COVID-19 (TCRdb year 2020). Study-wide context: Samples covering the acute and convalescent phases of COVID-19 were provided by collaborators in the United States, Italy and Spain. Deeply sampled blood TCRbeta repertoires from subjects exposed to, actively infected with, or recovered from COVID-19 were included in the dataset. Samples came from the ongoing ImmuneRACE study (first 160 participants) plus 1,254 subjects from 6 global collaborators. The sample metadata nearly always contained a de-identified subject ID, COVID-19 status, age in years and sex. Where available, HLA class I and class II types were taken from metadata supplied by the sample provider and were not determined by assay-based typing. The material from the prospective study consisted of cDNA or gDNA derived from T cells, B-cell-depleted T cells, or PBMCs. The repertoires were released in a freely available public database meant as a resource for research on the immune response to SARS-CoV-2.

There are 15 amino acids in the CDR3, from cysteine to phenylalanine inclusive. Only the CDR3 part of the read is kept: 45 bases, read in frame from the first base. CDR1 LNHDA and CDR2 SQIVND were looked up in the germline V gene (reference sequence). V sheds 5 bases and J sheds 2 bases, leaving 15 bases between their ends. Each collaborating institution followed its own protocols to collect whole blood in K2EDTA tubes. For TCRbeta analysis, collaborator samples were shipped as frozen whole blood, as isolated PBMCs, or as DNA extracted from either sample type. The investigation overall reported the following: The quantity of clinical and demographic metadata differed by source and by participant and was supplied without curation.

The chain is assembled from TRBV19 and TRBJ1-2, with the D gene uncertain. Sequencing used peripheral blood. This sequence was found in a man aged 18 to 29 with active or convalescent COVID-19. The CDR3 loop reads CASSDYGHPNYGYTF. The nucleotide sequence reads TGTGCCAGTAGTGATTATGGGCACCCCAACTATGGCTACACCTTC.